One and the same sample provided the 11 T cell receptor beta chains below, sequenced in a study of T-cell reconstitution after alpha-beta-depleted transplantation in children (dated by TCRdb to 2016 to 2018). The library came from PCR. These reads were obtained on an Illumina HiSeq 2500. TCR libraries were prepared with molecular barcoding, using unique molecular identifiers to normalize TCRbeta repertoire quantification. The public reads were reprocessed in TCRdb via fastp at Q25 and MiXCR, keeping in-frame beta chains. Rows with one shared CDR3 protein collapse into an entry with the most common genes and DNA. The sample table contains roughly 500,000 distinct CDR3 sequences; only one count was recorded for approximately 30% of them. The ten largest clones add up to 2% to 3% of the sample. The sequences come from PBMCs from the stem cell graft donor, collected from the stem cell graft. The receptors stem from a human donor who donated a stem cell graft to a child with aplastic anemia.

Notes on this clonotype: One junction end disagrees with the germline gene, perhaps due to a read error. DNA for the CDR3: TGTGCCAGCAACTTGGGGACCCTCACAGATACGCAGTATTTT. Translating it yields CASNLGTLTDTQYF. This chain connects TRBV5-6 to TRBJ2-3; the D call may be TRBD1 or TRBD2 (5 bases each). In germline, CDR1 is SGHDT, CDR2 YYEEEE. This CDR3 has 14 residues. Full variable domain (outside the CDR3, taken from reference TRBV5-6 and TRBJ2-3): DAGVTQSPTHLIKTRGQQVTLRCSPKSGHDTVSWYQQALGQGPQFIFQYYEEEERQRGNFPDRFSGHQFPNYSSELNVNALLLGDSALYLCASNLGTLTDTQYFGPGTRLTVL.

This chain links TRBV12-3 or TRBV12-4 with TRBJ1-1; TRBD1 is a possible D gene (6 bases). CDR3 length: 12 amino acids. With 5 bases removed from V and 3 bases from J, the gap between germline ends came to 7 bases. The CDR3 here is CASSAGDTEAFF. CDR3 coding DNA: TGTGCCAGCAGTGCAGGGGACACTGAAGCTTTCTTT.

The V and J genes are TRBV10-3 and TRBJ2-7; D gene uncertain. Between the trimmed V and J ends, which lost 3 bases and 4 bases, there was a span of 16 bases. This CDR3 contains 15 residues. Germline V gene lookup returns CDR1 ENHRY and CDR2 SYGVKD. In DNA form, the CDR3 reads TGTGCCATCAGTGATAGGAGTGTTTCGGGTTACGAGCAGTACTTC. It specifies CAISDRSVSGYEQYF.

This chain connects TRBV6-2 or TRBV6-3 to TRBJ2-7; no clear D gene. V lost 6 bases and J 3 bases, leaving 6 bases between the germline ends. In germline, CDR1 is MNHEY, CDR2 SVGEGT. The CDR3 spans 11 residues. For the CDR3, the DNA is TGTGCCAGCAGCTTCAACTACGAGCAGTACTTC. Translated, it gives CASSFNYEQYF.

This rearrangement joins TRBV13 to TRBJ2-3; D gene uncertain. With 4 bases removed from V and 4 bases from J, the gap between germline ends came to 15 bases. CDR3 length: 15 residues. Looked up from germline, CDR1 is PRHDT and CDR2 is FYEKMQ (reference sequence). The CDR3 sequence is CASSSLEKGPDTQYF. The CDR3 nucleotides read TGTGCCAGCAGCTCCCTAGAGAAGGGCCCAGATACGCAGTATTTT.

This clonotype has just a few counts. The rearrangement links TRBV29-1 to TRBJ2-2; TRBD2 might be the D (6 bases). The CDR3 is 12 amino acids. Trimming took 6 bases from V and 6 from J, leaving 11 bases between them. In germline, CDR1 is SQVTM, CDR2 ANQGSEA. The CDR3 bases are TGCAGCGTGCGGGGCGGGTCCGGGGAGCTGTTTTTT. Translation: CSVRGGSGELFF.

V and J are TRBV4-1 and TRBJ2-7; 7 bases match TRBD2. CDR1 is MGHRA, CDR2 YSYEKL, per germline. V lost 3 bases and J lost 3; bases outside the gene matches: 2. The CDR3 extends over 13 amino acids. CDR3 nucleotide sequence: TGCGCCAGCAGCCAGGCTAGCGGCTACGAGCAGTACGTC. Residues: CASSQASGYEQYV.

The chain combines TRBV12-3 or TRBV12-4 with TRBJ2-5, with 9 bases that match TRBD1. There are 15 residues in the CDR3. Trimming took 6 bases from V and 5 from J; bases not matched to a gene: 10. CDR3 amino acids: CASSNRGPGTETQYF. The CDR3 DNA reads TGTGCCAGCAGCAACAGGGGGCCGGGAACGGAGACCCAGTACTTC.

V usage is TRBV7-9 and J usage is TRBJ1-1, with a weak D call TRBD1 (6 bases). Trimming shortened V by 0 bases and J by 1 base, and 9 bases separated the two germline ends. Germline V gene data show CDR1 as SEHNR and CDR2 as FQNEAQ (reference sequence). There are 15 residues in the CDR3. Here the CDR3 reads CASSLARGWNTEAFF. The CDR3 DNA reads TGTGCCAGCAGCTTAGCGAGGGGGTGGAACACTGAAGCTTTCTTT.

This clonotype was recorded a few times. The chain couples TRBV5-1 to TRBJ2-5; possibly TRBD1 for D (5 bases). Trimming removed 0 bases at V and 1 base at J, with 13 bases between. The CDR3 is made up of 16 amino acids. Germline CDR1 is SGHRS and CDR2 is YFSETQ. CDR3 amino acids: CASSLVQGTLQETQYF. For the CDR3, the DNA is TGCGCCAGCAGCTTGGTGCAGGGAACCCTCCAAGAGACCCAGTACTTC. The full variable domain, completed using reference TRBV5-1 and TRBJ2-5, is KAGVTQTPRYLIKTRGQQVTLSCSPISGHRSVSWYQQTPGQGLQFLFEYFSETQRNKGNFPGRFSGRQFSNSRSEMNVSTLELGDSALYLCASSLVQGTLQETQYFGPGTRLLVL.

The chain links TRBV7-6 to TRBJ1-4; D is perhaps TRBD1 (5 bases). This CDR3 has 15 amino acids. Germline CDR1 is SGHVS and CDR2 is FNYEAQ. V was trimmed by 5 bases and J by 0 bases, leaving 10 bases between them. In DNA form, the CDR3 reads TGTGCCAGCAGCCGACAGTCCGCAACTAATGAAAAACTGTTTTTT. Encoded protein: CASSRQSATNEKLFF.